Following are 15 T cell receptor beta chains from one sample sequenced in a study of identifying expanded T cells in peripheral blood. Profiling relied on immunoSEQ multiplex PCR, and the TCRdb table lists in-frame clones only, not all of them. The sample shows about 97,000 clones, 70% to 90% of them seen only once. The sequencing input was blood. The receptors come from a person aged 18 to 75 in good health.

V and J are TRBV6-6 and TRBJ2-5; the D gene is possibly TRBD2 (6 bases). Germline values: CDR1 MNHNY, CDR2 SVGAGI (reference sequence). Trimming left V 7 bases short and J 4 bases short, with 22 bases between. The CDR3 contains 16 residues. The CDR3 spells CASNGISGQRGETQYF. CDR3 nucleotides: TGTGCCAGCAACGGGATCAGCGGGCAGAGGGGAGAGACCCAGTACTTC.

The chain uses TRBV6-5 and TRBJ1-1; the D is unclear. The CDR3 contains 12 residues. V was pared by 2 bases and J by 5 bases, with 6 bases between. Germline values: CDR1 MNHEY, CDR2 SVGAGI. DNA for the CDR3: TGTGCCAGCAGTTACGATGGGACTGAAGCTTTCTTT. This sequence encodes CASSYDGTEAFF.

This clone was observed a few times. The rearrangement links TRBV7-9 to TRBJ1-2; D might be TRBD1 (5 bases). The germline gives CDR1 SEHNR, CDR2 FQNEAQ (reference sequence). The CDR3 consists of 13 residues. The germline V and J ends were trimmed by 8 bases and 3 bases, with 13 bases remaining between them. In DNA form, the CDR3 reads TGTGCCAGCCCTGGGGACGGCTACTATGGCTACACCTTC. Translation gives CASPGDGYYGYTF.

DNA for the CDR3: TGTGCCAGCAGCCCCCCGGGACTAGCGGCCTTAGGGGAGCTGTTTTTT. This translates into CASSPPGLAALGELFF. The V gene is TRBV11-2, the J gene TRBJ2-2; 11 positions match TRBD2. V lost 5 bases and J lost 8; bases outside the gene matches: 10. Germline V lookup: CDR1 SGHAT, CDR2 FQNNGV. The CDR3 consists of 16 residues.

The chain couples TRBV27 to TRBJ1-2, with a tentative D call TRBD1 (5 bases). Trimming removed 4 bases from V and 8 bases from J, with 11 bases in between. The CDR3 has 12 amino acids. Germline V gene data show CDR1 as MNHEY and CDR2 as SMNVEV (reference sequence). The chain's CDR3 is CASSYGGGGYTF. CDR3 coding DNA: TGTGCCAGCAGTTATGGGGGAGGAGGCTACACCTTC.

This chain links TRBV7-9 with TRBJ1-5; perhaps TRBD1 as D (5 bases). Trimming cost V 4 bases and J 5 bases, with 12 bases left between them. Germline-derived CDR1 and CDR2 are SEHNR and FQNEAQ (reference sequence). This CDR3 has 14 residues. The CDR3 loop is CASSSPGPYQPQHF. As DNA, the CDR3 is TGTGCCAGCAGCTCTCCGGGACCCTATCAGCCCCAGCATTTT.

The chain has TRBV4-3 and TRBJ2-3; D is tentatively TRBD1 or TRBD2 (6 bases each). The CDR3 length is 14 residues. Deletions cut 4 bases from V and 2 bases from J, with 10 bases between. Germline lookup yields CDR1 LGHNA and CDR2 YSLEER. The CDR3 nucleotides read TGCGCCAGCAGCCCCCGGGGGCACACAGATACGCAGTATTTT. It encodes CASSPRGHTDTQYF.

CDR3 in DNA: TGCGCCAGCAGCCAAGGGAGGACAGGGGGCACCCAGTACTTC. This translates into CASSQGRTGGTQYF. The chain has TRBV4-3 and TRBJ2-5; 11 nucleotides align to TRBD1. Trimming at V came to 1 base and at J to 8 bases, leaving 3 bases not matched to a gene. CDR1 LGHNA and CDR2 YSLEER come from the germline V gene. The CDR3 is 14 amino acids.

J is TRBJ1-1 and V is TRBV5-4; D perhaps matches TRBD1 (6 bases). The CDR3 covers 16 residues. CDR1 SGHNT and CDR2 YYREEE come from the germline V gene (reference sequence). V lost 0 bases and J lost 1, with 13 bases in between. The CDR3 loop is CASSLAGIGGNTEAFF. The CDR3 region has the DNA TGTGCCAGCAGCTTGGCCGGTATAGGGGGGAACACTGAAGCTTTCTTT. Together with reference TRBV5-4 and TRBJ1-1, the CDR3 gives the full variable domain: ETGVTQSPTHLIKTRGQQVTLRCSSQSGHNTVSWYQQALGQGPQFIFQYYREEENGRGNFPPRFSGLQFPNYSSELNVNALELDDSALYLCASSLAGIGGNTEAFFGQGTRLTVV.

The chain joins TRBV7-8 to TRBJ1-1; unclear D gene. The germline gives CDR1 SGHVS, CDR2 FQNEAQ. With 1 base removed from V and 4 bases from J, the gap between germline ends came to 13 bases. The CDR3 extends over 15 amino acids. This chain's CDR3 is CASSLVGSWGTEAFF. The CDR3 region has the DNA TGTGCCAGCAGCTTAGTCGGGTCCTGGGGCACTGAAGCTTTCTTT. The whole variable domain, remainder taken from reference TRBV7-8 and TRBJ1-1, is GAGVSQSPRYKVAKRGQDVALRCDPISGHVSLFWYQQALGQGPEFLTYFQNEAQLDKSGLPSDRFFAERPEGSVSTLKIQRTQQEDSAVYLCASSLVGSWGTEAFFGQGTRLTVV.

The V gene is TRBV2, the J gene TRBJ1-2, with D possibly TRBD1 on 5 matching bases. In germline, CDR1 is SNHLY, CDR2 FYNNEI. CDR3 length: 13 amino acids. Trimming left V 7 bases short and J 8 bases short, with 17 bases between. CDR3 sequence: CASNGAPFWGYTF. The CDR3 nucleotides are TGTGCCAGCAATGGGGCTCCTTTTTGGGGCTACACCTTC.

This clone has only one observation. V usage is TRBV6-6 and J usage is TRBJ1-2, with 7 bases matching TRBD1. With V trimmed by 7 bases and J by 4 bases, 6 bases remained unmatched. CDR1 is MNHNY and CDR2 is SVGAGI in the germline V gene (reference sequence). The CDR3 contains 13 residues. In DNA form, the CDR3 reads TGTGCCAGCATTGAACAGGGGATCTATGGCTACACCTTC. Protein sequence: CASIEQGIYGYTF.

This sequence joins TRBV30 and TRBJ1-6; D remains ambiguous. The V and J ends lost 4 bases and 0 bases respectively, with 10 bases between them. Germline-derived CDR1 and CDR2 are GTSNPN and SVGIG (reference sequence). The CDR3 totals 15 residues. This chain's CDR3 is CAWKGGSSYNSPLHF. CDR3 nucleotide sequence: TGTGCCTGGAAGGGAGGGAGCTCCTATAATTCACCCCTCCACTTT.

The chain carries TRBV7-2 and TRBJ1-2, with a possible D match to TRBD1 (5 bases). Trimming shortened V by 3 bases and J by 8 bases, and 16 bases separated the two germline ends. Per the germline V gene, CDR1 is SGHTA and CDR2 is FQGNSA. The CDR3 runs to 14 residues. CDR3 sequence reads: CASSLGRDSGGYTF. For the CDR3, the DNA is TGTGCCAGCAGCTTGGGACGGGATTCAGGGGGCTACACCTTC.

The chain joins TRBV5-1 to TRBJ1-3, with a tentative D call TRBD1 (5 bases). Germline-derived CDR1 and CDR2 are SGHRS and YFSETQ. The ends were cut back, 4 bases at V and 5 bases at J, with 16 bases in the middle. The CDR3 is 15 amino acids. CDR3 sequence reads: CASSGGLQGRNTIYF. CDR3 nucleotides: TGCGCCAGCAGCGGCGGACTTCAGGGTCGAAACACCATATATTTT.